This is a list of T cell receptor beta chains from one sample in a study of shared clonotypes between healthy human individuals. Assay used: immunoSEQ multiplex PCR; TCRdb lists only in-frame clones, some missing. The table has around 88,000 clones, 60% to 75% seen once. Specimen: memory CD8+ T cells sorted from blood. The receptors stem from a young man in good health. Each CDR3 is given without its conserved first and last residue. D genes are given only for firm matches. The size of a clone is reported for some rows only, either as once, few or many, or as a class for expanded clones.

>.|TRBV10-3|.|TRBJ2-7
AIKEGSYEQY
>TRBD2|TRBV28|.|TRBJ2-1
ASSQPPAGGPDNEQF
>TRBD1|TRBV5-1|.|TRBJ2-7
ASSPGTDSYEQY
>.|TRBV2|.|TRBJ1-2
ASSPGQLIYGYT
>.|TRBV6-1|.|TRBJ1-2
ASSENYGYT
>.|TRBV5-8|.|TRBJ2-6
ASSARTAGRLSGANVLT
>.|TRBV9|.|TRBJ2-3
ASSPLDTQY
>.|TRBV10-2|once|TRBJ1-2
ASSESINYGYT
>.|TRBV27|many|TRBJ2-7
ASSLSGLSEQY
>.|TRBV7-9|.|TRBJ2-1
ASSLDTAVSYNEQF
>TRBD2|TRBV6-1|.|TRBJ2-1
ASSPLGGSYNEQF
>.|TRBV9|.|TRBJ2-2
ASSVGQGYTGELF
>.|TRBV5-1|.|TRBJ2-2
ASTESAGRTGELF
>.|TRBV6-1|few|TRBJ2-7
ASRRGAEGIYEQY
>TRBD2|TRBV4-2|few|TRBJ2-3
ASRSLAGSVDTDTQY
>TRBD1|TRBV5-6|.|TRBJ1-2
ASSLASSGGDNYGYT
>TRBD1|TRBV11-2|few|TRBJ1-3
ASSPDRGRRNTIY
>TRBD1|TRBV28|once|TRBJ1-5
ASRWGQGGNQPQH
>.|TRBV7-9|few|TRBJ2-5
ASSLVPSYQETQY
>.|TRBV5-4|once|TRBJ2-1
ASSQDSTSSYNEQF
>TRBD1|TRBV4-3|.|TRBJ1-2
ASSQERSGTAINYGYT
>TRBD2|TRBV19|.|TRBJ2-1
ASSIGSSGIEQF
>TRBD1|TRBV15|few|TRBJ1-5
ATSRTRGNSNQPQH
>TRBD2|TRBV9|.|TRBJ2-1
ASSVLAGEGDEQF
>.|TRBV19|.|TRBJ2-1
ASSFRGGAAPNEQF
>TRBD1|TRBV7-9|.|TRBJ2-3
ASSPGTAYTQY
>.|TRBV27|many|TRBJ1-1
ASSYGPEAF
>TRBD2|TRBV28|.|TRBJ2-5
ASSFQTGTSGLSRETQY
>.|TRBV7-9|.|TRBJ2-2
ASKDSGDTGELF
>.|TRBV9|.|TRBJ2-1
ASSGGDSFNEQF
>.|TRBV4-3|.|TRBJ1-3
ASSPQNGNTIY
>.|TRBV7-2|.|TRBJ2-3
ASSLGLYQSRY
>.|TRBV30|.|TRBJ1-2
AWSGGQSYYGYT
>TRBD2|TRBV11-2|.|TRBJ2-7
ASSLEGTRSAQY
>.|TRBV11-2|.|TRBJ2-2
ASSPNFVRAGELF
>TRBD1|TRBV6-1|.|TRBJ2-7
ASSLQGANYEQY
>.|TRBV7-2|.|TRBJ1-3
ASSSLVFSGNTIY
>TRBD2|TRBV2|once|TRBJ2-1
ASRSTSGNYNEQF
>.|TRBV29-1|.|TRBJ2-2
SVEWGVAGELF
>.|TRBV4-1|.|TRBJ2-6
ASSQHPGLSGANVLT
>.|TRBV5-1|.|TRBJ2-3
ASSTHPGTTDTQY
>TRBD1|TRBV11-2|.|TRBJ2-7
ASSLEVGTGLYEQY
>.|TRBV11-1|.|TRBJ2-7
ASSFGSNYEQY
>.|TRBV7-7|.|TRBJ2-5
ASTPFGVGETQY
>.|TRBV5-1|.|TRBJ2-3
ASAPVGQNTDTQY
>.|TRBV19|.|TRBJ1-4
ASSIREKLF
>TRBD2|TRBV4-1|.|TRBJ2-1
ASSQGGEGYNEQF
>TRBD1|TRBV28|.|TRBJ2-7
ASSLSLWGQVFSYEQY
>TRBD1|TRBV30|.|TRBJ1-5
AWSGTGDGQPQH
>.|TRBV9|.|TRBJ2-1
ASDPEGNNEQF
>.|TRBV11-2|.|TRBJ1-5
ASSLESPGTYSNQPQH
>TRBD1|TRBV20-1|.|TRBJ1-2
SATGTGGYT